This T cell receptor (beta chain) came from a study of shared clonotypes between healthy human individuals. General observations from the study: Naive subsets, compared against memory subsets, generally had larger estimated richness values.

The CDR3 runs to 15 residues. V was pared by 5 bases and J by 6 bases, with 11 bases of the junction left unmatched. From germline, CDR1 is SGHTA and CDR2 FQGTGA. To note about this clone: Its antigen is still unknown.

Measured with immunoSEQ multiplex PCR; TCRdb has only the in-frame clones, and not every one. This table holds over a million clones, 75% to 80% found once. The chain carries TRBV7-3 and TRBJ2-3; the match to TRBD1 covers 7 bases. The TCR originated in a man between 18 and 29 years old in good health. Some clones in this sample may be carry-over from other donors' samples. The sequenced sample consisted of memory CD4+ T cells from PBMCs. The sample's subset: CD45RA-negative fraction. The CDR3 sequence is CASSRGDRRVDTQYF. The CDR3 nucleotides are TGTGCCAGCAGCCGAGGGGACAGACGTGTGGATACGCAGTATTTT.